This TCR beta chain emerged from a study of identical twins. CDR1 and CDR2 from the germline V gene are MNHEY and SMNVEV (reference sequence). This CDR3 is built from 14 residues. Trimming cost V 5 bases and J 2 bases, with 13 bases left between them. This clonotype was seen a few times. TCRdb re-derived calls from the 5' RACE reads in MiXCR, one entry per CDR3 protein. This table holds 690,000 or so distinct CDR3 sequences, over 8.5% found once. This sample also belongs to another study, concerning yellow fever vaccine responses in identical twins.

The sample was PBMCs. This chain connects TRBV27 to TRBJ2-7; D is perhaps TRBD2 (5 bases). The clonotype originates from a woman between 18 and 29 years old in good health. CDR3 in DNA: TGTGCCAGCAGTACTTGGACTCAAACCTACGAGCAGTACTTC. Encoded protein: CASSTWTQTYEQYF.